Each of the 30 T cell receptor beta chains below was sequenced from the same sample in a study of liver allograft versus peripheral blood T cells (dated by TCRdb to 2020 to 2022). Regarding the complete study: In liver transplant recipients, the study looked at T cell receptor repertoires in the peripheral blood and set them against the repertoires found within the transplanted livers.

For sequencing, an Illumina MiSeq was employed. TCRdb reran the public reads through fastp at Q25 and MiXCR, keeping productive beta chains. Entries that share a CDR3 protein sequence are merged under the most common genes and DNA. This sample is represented by approximately 13,000 distinct CDR3 sequences; roughly 20% of them were singletons. The top ten clonotypes cover less than 6% of the sample. Source of these receptors: a human patient who had a liver transplant. Some T cells may be donor cells from the graft after a transplant.

By share, this clonotype ranks as medium-sized. CDR3 in amino acids: CASSRWDRSNYGYTF. DNA of the CDR3: TGTGCCAGCAGCCGATGGGACAGGTCGAACTATGGCTACACCTTC. This chain uses TRBV7-9 with TRBJ1-2, with TRBD1 matching 8 bases. Germline assignment: CDR1 SEHNR and CDR2 FQNEAQ (reference sequence). Losses at the gene ends were 5 bases for V and 2 bases for J; bases not matched to a gene: 7. CDR3 size: 15 residues.

Ten or more counts support this clonotype. The rearrangement links TRBV6-6 to TRBJ1-1; the D gene is possibly TRBD1 (6 bases). The germline gives CDR1 MNHNY, CDR2 SVGAGI (reference sequence). V shed 6 bases and J shed 7 bases, with 21 bases lying between them. This CDR3 region has 15 residues. In nucleotides, the CDR3 is TGTGCCAGCAGACCCCACAGGGCGGAGGTAGATGAAGCTTTCTTT. Its translation is CASRPHRAEVDEAFF.

The J gene is TRBJ2-5, the V gene TRBV6-2 or TRBV6-3; possibly TRBD1 for D (5 bases). This CDR3 region has 12 residues. Germline-derived CDR1 and CDR2 are MNHEY and SVGEGT. Trimming removed 7 bases from V and 7 bases from J, with 13 bases in between. The CDR3 spells CASTPRVGTQYF. CDR3 in DNA: TGTGCCAGCACCCCCAGGGTCGGGACCCAGTACTTC.

This clonotype has just a few counts. The rearrangement uses TRBV5-4 and TRBJ2-7; TRBD1 agrees at 9 bases. The V and J ends lost 4 bases and 5 bases, in that order; junction bases with no gene match: 10. The germline CDR1 and CDR2 sequences are SGHNT and YYREEE (reference sequence). The CDR3 spans 15 residues. CDR3 DNA: TGTGCCAGCAGCCTTCCCGGGACAGGGAGCCACGAGCAGTACTTC. Translated, it gives CASSLPGTGSHEQYF.

The chain carries TRBV7-9 and TRBJ1-2; D gene unclear. The CDR3 runs to 13 residues. Per the germline V gene, CDR1 is SEHNR and CDR2 is FQNEAQ (reference sequence). V was trimmed by 4 bases and J by 5 bases, leaving 11 bases between them. The CDR3 region has the DNA TGTGCCAGCAGCTCCGGCAGGCCATATGGCTACACCTTC. Protein sequence: CASSSGRPYGYTF.

V usage is TRBV30 and J usage is TRBJ2-7; no firm D call. The V end lost 2 bases, the J end lost 1 base, and 12 bases lay between the germline ends. The CDR3 runs to 14 residues. Germline V gives CDR1 GTSNPN, CDR2 SVGIG (reference sequence). CDR3 DNA: TGTGCCTGGAGTTTCCCCACCAGGTCCTACGAGCAGTACTTC. This gives the protein CAWSFPTRSYEQYF.

This clonotype was detected a few times. The chain combines TRBV6-5 with TRBJ1-2, with D possibly TRBD1 on 6 matching bases. The V gene lost 0 bases and the J gene lost 4 bases, with 12 bases spanning the gap. Germline V gene lookup returns CDR1 MNHEY and CDR2 SVGAGI. The CDR3 has 15 residues. The CDR3 loop reads CASSYSGQLFYGYTF. The CDR3 DNA follows: TGTGCCAGCAGTTACTCGGGACAACTATTCTATGGCTACACCTTC.

In its sample, this clonotype is medium-sized (0.01 to 0.1%). The chain links TRBV6-6 to TRBJ1-6, with D perhaps matching TRBD1 (6 bases). The germline V and J ends were trimmed by 6 bases and 6 bases, with 12 bases remaining between them. Looked up from germline, CDR1 is MNHNY and CDR2 is SVGAGI (reference sequence). The CDR3 extends over 14 amino acids. Here the CDR3 DNA reads TGTGCCAGCAGGGACCGGGGGGCTAATTCACCCCTCCACTTT. Translating it yields CASRDRGANSPLHF.

This clonotype was counted many times. A junction boundary mismatches the germline segment, possibly from a read error. CDR3: CASSYLWDRRRWGYTF. CDR3 bases: TGTGCCAGCAGCTACTTGTGGGACAGGCGCCGGTGGGGCTACACCTTC. The gene calls are TRBV6-2 or TRBV6-3 and TRBJ1-2; 8 positions match TRBD1. CDR1 and CDR2 from the germline V gene are MNHEY and SVGEGT. The CDR3 has 16 amino acids.

This clonotype was seen a few times. The chain carries TRBV19 and TRBJ2-2; D is uncertain. V was clipped by 6 bases and J by 2 bases, with 10 bases between them. Germline V gene lookup returns CDR1 LNHDA and CDR2 SQIVND (reference sequence). The CDR3 runs to 14 residues. The CDR3 DNA is TGTGCCAGTAGAGCGATATTTAACACCGGGGAGCTGTTTTTT. Its protein is CASRAIFNTGELFF. Full variable domain (missing parts from reference TRBV19 and TRBJ2-2): DGGITQSPKYLFRKEGQNVTLSCEQNLNHDAMYWYRQDPGQGLRLIYYSQIVNDFQKGDIAEGYSVSREKKESFPLTVTSAQKNPTAFYLCASRAIFNTGELFFGEGSRLTVL.

On this clonotype itself: One junction end does not reproduce the germline sequence, and a read error may be involved. The J gene is TRBJ2-5, the V gene TRBV6-1; D possibly corresponds to TRBD2 (5 bases). This CDR3 contains 13 residues. Germline V gene lookup returns CDR1 MNHNS and CDR2 SASEGT. The CDR3 reads CAISPRAQETQYF. In DNA, the CDR3 is TGTGCCATCAGTCCGAGGGCCCAAGAGACCCAGTACTTC.

This clonotype counts as medium-sized. The chain couples TRBV6-5 to TRBJ1-6; D may be TRBD1 (5 bases). The CDR3 is 14 amino acids. Deletions cut 2 bases from V and 6 bases from J, with 8 bases between. The germline V gene encodes CDR1 MNHEY and CDR2 SVGAGI. CDR3 in amino acids: CASSYRGVNSPLHF. The DNA of the CDR3 is TGTGCCAGCAGTTACCGGGGCGTTAATTCACCCCTCCACTTT.

This clonotype was counted only a few times. V and J are TRBV19 and TRBJ1-3; D remains unclear. The V and J ends lost 0 bases and 7 bases respectively, with 7 bases between them. Looked up from germline, CDR1 is LNHDA and CDR2 is SQIVND (reference sequence). The CDR3 covers 13 residues. CDR3 in DNA: TGTGCCAGTAGTATAGATGGCCGGAACACCATATATTTT. Translated: CASSIDGRNTIYF.

This clonotype was picked up a small number of times. The chain carries TRBV11-2 and TRBJ1-4, with D possibly matching TRBD1 (5 bases). The CDR3 has 15 amino acids. In germline, CDR1 is SGHAT, CDR2 FQNNGV. With 4 bases removed from V and 4 bases from J, the gap between germline ends came to 13 bases. This chain's CDR3 is CASSSGGALNEKLFF. CDR3 nucleotides: TGTGCCAGCAGCTCCGGAGGGGCCCTTAATGAAAAACTGTTTTTT.

V usage is TRBV7-9 and J usage is TRBJ2-7; tentatively, D is TRBD1 or TRBD2 (5 bases each). The germline V gene encodes CDR1 SEHNR and CDR2 FQNEAQ (reference sequence). V shed 5 bases and J shed 3 bases, with 17 bases lying between them. This CDR3 has 15 residues. CDR3 in DNA: TGTGCCAGCAGCCCTGGGACGGGCAGAATCTACGAGCAGTACTTC. It is translated as CASSPGTGRIYEQYF.

The chain links TRBV5-5 to TRBJ2-7, with a weak D call TRBD2 (6 bases). The germline V gene has CDR1 SGHKS and CDR2 YYEKEE (reference sequence). The ends were cut back, 0 bases at V and 0 bases at J, with 7 bases in the middle. CDR3 length: 14 residues. CDR3 region: CASSLAGVSYEQYF. CDR3 coding DNA: TGTGCCAGCAGCTTGGCGGGAGTCTCCTACGAGCAGTACTTC.

In this sample, this clonotype is medium-sized (0.01 to 0.1%). This chain uses TRBV6-2 or TRBV6-3 with TRBJ1-3, with no clear D. Germline-derived CDR1 and CDR2 are MNHEY and SVGEGT. V lost 6 bases and J lost 0, with 15 bases in between. The CDR3 loop spans 16 amino acids. The CDR3 spells CASSPDPLASGNTIYF. The CDR3 DNA reads as TGTGCCAGCAGCCCGGACCCTTTAGCCTCTGGAAACACCATATATTTT.

V gene TRBV20-1 combines with J gene TRBJ1-1; no definite D call. Deletions cut 0 bases from V and 7 bases from J, with 9 bases between. CDR3 length: 12 residues. Germline CDR1 DFQATT, CDR2 SNEGSKA (reference sequence). The CDR3 sequence is CSAREFQSEAFF. CDR3 nucleotides: TGCAGTGCTAGAGAATTCCAGAGTGAAGCTTTCTTT.

This clonotype is classed as medium-sized. The chain uses TRBV27 and TRBJ1-3; D gene ambiguous. From germline, CDR1 is MNHEY and CDR2 SMNVEV (reference sequence). V lost 2 bases and J lost 0, with 11 bases in between. The CDR3 sequence is 16 residues long. CDR3 nucleotide sequence: TGTGCCAGCAGTTTAAGCTACTCCACCTCTGGAAACACCATATATTTT. Translating gives CASSLSYSTSGNTIYF.

Only one count was recorded for this clonotype. The V and J genes are TRBV29-1 and TRBJ2-1; no clear D. This CDR3 is built from 11 residues. Germline V CDR1 and CDR2: SQVTM, ANQGSEA. The V gene lost 3 bases and the J gene lost 8 bases, with 8 bases spanning the gap. CDR3 loop: CSVDSYDEQFF. The DNA for the CDR3 is TGCAGCGTTGACAGTTACGATGAGCAGTTCTTC.

This clonotype is medium-sized in the sample. V and J are TRBV6-6 and TRBJ1-2; tentatively, D is TRBD1 (6 bases). V lost 0 bases to trimming and J lost 5 bases, with 13 bases between them. Germline CDR1 MNHNY, CDR2 SVGAGI (reference sequence). The length of the CDR3 is 15 residues. The CDR3 is CASSYSSTGKYGYTF. CDR3 DNA: TGTGCCAGCAGTTACTCGAGCACAGGGAAGTATGGCTACACCTTC.

The table lists this clonotype with a few counts. Just one base apart from a much larger clone, this may be a read error. This chain uses TRBV18 with TRBJ1-2, with a tentative D call TRBD1 (5 bases). Between the trimmed V and J ends, which lost 0 bases and 6 bases, there was a span of 5 bases. The V gene's germline CDR1 is KGHSH and CDR2 LQKENI. This CDR3 spans 12 amino acids. The CDR3 nucleotides read TGTGCCAGCTCACCACCAGGGGATGGCTACACCTTC. This codes for CASSPPGDGYTF.

Notes on this clonotype: A read error may explain this, as a much larger clone is one base away. The chain has TRBV6-5 and TRBJ1-4; possibly TRBD1 for D (6 bases). This CDR3 has 14 amino acids. V lost 7 bases and J 5 bases, leaving 14 bases between the germline ends. Germline V CDR1 and CDR2: MNHEY, SVGAGI. The CDR3 bases are TGTGCCAGCATTTCACAGGGAGGCAATGAAAAACTGTTTTTT. It yields the protein CASISQGGNEKLFF.

The chain carries TRBV11-2 and TRBJ1-1; D unresolved. Germline V gene data show CDR1 as SGHAT and CDR2 as FQNNGV. This CDR3 contains 16 residues. The V end was cut by 2 bases, the J end by 0 bases, with 13 bases between. The CDR3 reads CASSLRFGLVNTEAFF. CDR3 nucleotides: TGTGCCAGCAGCTTAAGGTTCGGACTGGTGAACACTGAAGCTTTCTTT.

This clonotype has a count of ten or more. The chain links TRBV19 to TRBJ1-2; 7 nucleotides align to TRBD1. Germline values: CDR1 LNHDA, CDR2 SQIVND (reference sequence). Unmatched junction bases numbered 8, after V lost 5 bases and J lost 8 bases. The CDR3 extends over 13 amino acids. CDR3 sequence: CASSEQGTGGYTF. The CDR3 DNA sequence: TGTGCCAGTAGTGAACAGGGGACGGGGGGCTACACCTTC.

Worth noting for this clonotype: A much larger clone differs from this one at a single base, so this may be a read error. The V and J genes are TRBV6-5 and TRBJ1-2; D might be TRBD1 (5 bases). The CDR3 loop spans 16 amino acids. Germline lookup yields CDR1 MNHEY and CDR2 SVGAGI. CDR3 nucleotides: TGTGCCACCAGTGATTCGAGGACAAGGGGAATCTATGGCTACACCTTC. As protein: CATSDSRTRGIYGYTF.

Judged by abundance, this clonotype is medium-sized. J is TRBJ1-2 and V is TRBV6-6, with no clear D. There are 13 residues in the CDR3. V lost 7 bases and J 5 bases, leaving 14 bases between the germline ends. Germline CDR1 is MNHNY and CDR2 is SVGAGI (reference sequence). DNA of the CDR3: TGTGCCAGCACCGAACGGGCCCTTTATGGCTACACCTTC. It encodes CASTERALYGYTF.

This clonotype came up a few times. V and J are TRBV11-1 and TRBJ1-6; no clear D. The germline V and J ends were trimmed by 3 bases and 7 bases, with 7 bases remaining between them. CDR1 SGHAT and CDR2 FQDESV come from the germline V gene (reference sequence). This CDR3 spans 13 amino acids. CDR3 DNA sequence: TGTGCCAGCAGCTTGAGGAGGAATTCACCCCTCCACTTT. Translated: CASSLRRNSPLHF.

This clonotype was observed a few times. The J gene is TRBJ1-1, the V gene TRBV6-1, with unresolved D. The CDR3 is 12 residues long. The V end was cut by 4 bases, the J end by 7 bases, with 10 bases between. Per germline, CDR1 MNHNS and CDR2 SASEGT. CDR3 DNA: TGTGCCAGCAGTGCCGCATACTATGAAGCTTTCTTT. It translates to CASSAAYYEAFF.

Concerning this clonotype: Since a much larger clone is just one base distant, this may be a read error. The gene calls are TRBV18 and TRBJ2-2; D not certain. Germline V CDR1 and CDR2: KGHSH, LQKENI. This CDR3 comprises 14 residues. In nucleotides, the CDR3 is TGTGCCAGCTCACCGGGCACGCACACCGAGGAGCTGTTTTTT. Translation: CASSPGTHTEELFF.